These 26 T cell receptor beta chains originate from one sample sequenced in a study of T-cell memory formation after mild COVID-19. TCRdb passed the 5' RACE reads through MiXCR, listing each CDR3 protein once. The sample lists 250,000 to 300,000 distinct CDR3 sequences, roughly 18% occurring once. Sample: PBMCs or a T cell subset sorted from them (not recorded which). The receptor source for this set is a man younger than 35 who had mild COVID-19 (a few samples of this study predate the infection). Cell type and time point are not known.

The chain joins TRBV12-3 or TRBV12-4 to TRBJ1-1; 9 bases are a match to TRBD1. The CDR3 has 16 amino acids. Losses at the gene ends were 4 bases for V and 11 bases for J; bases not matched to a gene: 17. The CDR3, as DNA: TGTGCCAGCAGTTGGCGTCCCGGGACAGGGACGGGGAATGCTTTCTTT. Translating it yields CASSWRPGTGTGNAFF.

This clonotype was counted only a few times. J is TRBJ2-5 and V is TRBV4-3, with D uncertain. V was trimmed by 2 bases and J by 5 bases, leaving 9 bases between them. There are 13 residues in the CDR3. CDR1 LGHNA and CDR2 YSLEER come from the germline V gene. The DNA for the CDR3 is TGCGCCAGCAGCCAATCACCCGGGGAGACCCAGTACTTC. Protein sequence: CASSQSPGETQYF.

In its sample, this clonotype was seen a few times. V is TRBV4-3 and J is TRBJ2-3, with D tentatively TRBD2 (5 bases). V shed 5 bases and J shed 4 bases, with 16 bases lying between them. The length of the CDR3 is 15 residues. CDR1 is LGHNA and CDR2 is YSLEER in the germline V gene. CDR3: CASSLRGPAADTQYF. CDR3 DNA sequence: TGCGCCAGCAGCTTACGCGGGCCAGCAGCAGATACGCAGTATTTT.

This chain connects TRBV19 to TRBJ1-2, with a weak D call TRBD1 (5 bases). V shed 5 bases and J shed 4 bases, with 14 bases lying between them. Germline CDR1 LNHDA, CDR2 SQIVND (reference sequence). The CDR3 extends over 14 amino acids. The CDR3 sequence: CASSSRGAGYGYTF. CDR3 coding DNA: TGTGCCAGTAGTTCGCGAGGGGCTGGCTATGGCTACACCTTC.

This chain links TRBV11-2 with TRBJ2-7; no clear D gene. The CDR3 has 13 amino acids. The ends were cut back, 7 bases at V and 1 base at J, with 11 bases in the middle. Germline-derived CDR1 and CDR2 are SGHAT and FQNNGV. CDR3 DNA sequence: TGTGCCAGCAACCCACCGGATTCCTACGAGCAGTACGTC. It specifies CASNPPDSYEQYV.

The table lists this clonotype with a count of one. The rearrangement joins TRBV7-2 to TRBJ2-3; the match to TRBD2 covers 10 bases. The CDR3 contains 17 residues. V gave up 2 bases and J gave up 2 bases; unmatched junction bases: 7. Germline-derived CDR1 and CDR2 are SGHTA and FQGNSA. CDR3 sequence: CASSLTQLAGATDTQYF. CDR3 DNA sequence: TGTGCCAGCAGCTTAACTCAGCTAGCGGGGGCCACAGATACGCAGTATTTT.

The CDR3 DNA reads TGTGCCAGCAGCTTCGACAGGGGAGGGGATACGCAGTATTTT. This codes for CASSFDRGGDTQYF. The chain is built from TRBV5-6 and TRBJ2-3, with D possibly matching TRBD1 (8 bases). Germline values: CDR1 SGHDT, CDR2 YYEEEE. Trimming left V 2 bases short and J 6 bases short, with 13 bases between. The CDR3 loop spans 14 amino acids.

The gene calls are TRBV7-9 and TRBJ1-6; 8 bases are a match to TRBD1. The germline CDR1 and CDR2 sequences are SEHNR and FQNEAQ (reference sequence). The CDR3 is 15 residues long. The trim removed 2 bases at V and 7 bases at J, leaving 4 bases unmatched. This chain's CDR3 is CASSLSRTGNSPLHF. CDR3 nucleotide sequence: TGTGCCAGCAGCTTATCCCGGACAGGGAATTCACCCCTCCACTTT.

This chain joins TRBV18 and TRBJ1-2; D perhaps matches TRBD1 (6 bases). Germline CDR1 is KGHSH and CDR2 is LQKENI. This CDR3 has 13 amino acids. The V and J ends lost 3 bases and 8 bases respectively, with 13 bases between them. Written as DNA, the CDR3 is TGTGCCAGCTCACCTTCCCGGGGGGCGGGCTACACCTTC. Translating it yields CASSPSRGAGYTF.

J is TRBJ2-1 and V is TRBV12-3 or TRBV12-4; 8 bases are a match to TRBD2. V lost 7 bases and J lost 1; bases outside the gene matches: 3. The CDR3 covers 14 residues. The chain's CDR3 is CASTGTRSYNEQFF. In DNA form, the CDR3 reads TGTGCCAGCACCGGGACTAGGTCCTACAATGAGCAGTTCTTC.

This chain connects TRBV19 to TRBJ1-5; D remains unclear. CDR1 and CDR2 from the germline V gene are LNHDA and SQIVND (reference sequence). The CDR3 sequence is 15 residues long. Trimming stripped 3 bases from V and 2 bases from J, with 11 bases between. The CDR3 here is CASSIRNGGNQPQHF. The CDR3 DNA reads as TGTGCCAGTAGTATTCGCAACGGGGGCAATCAGCCCCAGCATTTT.

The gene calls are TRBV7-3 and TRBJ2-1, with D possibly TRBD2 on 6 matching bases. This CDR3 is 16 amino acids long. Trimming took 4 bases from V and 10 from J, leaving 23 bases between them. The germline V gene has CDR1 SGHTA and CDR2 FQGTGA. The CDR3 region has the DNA TGTGCCAGCAGCTCGTCCGGGGGATCCTTTTCAAGGGAGCAGTTCTTC. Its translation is CASSSSGGSFSREQFF.

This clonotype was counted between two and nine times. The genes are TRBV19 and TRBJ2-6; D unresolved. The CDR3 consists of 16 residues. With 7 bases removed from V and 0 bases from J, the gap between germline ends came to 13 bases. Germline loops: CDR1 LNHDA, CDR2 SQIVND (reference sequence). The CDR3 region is CASTTSAVSGANVLTF. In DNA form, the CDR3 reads TGTGCCAGTACCACCTCTGCCGTCTCTGGGGCCAACGTCCTGACTTTC.

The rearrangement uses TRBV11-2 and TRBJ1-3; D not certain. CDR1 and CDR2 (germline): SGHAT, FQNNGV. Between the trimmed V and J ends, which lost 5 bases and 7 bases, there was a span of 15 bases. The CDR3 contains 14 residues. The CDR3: CASSPGALGNTIYF. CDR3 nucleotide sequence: TGTGCCAGCAGCCCGGGTGCCCTGGGGAACACCATATATTTT.

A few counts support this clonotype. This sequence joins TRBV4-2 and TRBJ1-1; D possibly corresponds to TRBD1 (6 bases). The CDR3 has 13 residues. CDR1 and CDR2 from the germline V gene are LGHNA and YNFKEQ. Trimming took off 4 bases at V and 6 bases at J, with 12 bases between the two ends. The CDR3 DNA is TGTGCCAGCAGCCCTCACAGGGAGGCTGAAGCTTTCTTT. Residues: CASSPHREAEAFF.

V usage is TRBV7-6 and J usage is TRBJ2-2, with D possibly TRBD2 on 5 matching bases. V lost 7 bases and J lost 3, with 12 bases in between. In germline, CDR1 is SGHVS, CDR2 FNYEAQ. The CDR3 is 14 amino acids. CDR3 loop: CASTLGSDTGELFF. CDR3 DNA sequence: TGTGCCAGCACCCTGGGGAGTGACACCGGGGAGCTGTTTTTT. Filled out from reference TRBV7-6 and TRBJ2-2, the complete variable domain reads GAGVSQSPRYKVTKRGQDVALRCDPISGHVSLYWYRQALGQGPEFLTYFNYEAQQDKSGLPNDRFSAERPEGSISTLTIQRTEQRDSAMYRCASTLGSDTGELFFGEGSRLTVL.

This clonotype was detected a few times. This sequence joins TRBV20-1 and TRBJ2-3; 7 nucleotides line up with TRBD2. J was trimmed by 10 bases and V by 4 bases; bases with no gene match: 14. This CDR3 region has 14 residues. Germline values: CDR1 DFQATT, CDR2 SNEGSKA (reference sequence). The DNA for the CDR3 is TGCAGTGCTAAAACCGGGACTAAGATCGCGGCGCAGTATTTT. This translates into CSAKTGTKIAAQYF.

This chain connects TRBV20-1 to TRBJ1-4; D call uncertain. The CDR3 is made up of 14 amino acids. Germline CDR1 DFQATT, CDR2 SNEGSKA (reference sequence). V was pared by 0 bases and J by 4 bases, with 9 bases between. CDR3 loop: CSARDYSDNEKLFF. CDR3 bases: TGCAGTGCTAGAGATTACAGCGATAATGAAAAACTGTTTTTT.

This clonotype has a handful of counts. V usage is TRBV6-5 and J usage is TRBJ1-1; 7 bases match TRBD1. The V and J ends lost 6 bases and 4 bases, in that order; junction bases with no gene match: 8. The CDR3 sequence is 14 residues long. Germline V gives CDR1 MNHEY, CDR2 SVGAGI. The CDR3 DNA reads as TGTGCCAGCAGATTAGGGGGCGGAGGCACTGAAGCTTTCTTT. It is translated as CASRLGGGGTEAFF.

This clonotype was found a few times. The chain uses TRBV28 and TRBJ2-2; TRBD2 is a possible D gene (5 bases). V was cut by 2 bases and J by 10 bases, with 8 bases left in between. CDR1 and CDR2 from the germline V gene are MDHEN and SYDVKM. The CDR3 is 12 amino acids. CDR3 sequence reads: CASSLPGLELFF. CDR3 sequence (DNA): TGTGCCAGCAGTTTACCGGGATTGGAGCTGTTTTTT. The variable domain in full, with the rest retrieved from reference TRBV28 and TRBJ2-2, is DVKVTQSSRYLVKRTGEKVFLECVQDMDHENMFWYRQDPGLGLRLIYFSYDVKMKEKGDIPEGYSVSREKKERFSLILESASTNQTSMYLCASSLPGLELFFGEGSRLTVL.

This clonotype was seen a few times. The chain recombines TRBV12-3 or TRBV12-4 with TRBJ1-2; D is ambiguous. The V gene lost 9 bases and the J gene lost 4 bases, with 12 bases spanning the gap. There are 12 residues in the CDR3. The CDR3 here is CASAGLTYGYTF. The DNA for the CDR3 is TGTGCCAGTGCAGGTCTTACCTATGGCTACACCTTC.

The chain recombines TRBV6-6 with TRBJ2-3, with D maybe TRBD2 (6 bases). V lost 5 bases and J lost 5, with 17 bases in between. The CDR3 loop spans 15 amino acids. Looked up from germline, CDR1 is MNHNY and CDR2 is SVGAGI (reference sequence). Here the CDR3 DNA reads TGTGCCAGCAGTACGGCCCGGGGGACGGAAGATACGCAGTATTTT. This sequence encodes CASSTARGTEDTQYF.

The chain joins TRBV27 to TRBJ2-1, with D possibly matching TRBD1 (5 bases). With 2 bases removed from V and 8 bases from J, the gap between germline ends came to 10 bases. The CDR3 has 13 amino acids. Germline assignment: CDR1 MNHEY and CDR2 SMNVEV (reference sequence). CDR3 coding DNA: TGTGCCAGCAGTTTACGGACACAATATGAGCAGTTCTTC. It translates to CASSLRTQYEQFF.

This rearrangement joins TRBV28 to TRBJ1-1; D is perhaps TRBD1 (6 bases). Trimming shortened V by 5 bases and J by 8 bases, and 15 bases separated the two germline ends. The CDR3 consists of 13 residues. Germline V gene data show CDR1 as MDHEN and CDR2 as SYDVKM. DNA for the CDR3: TGTGCCAGCAGTACCTCCGGGACACCCGAAGCTTTCTTT. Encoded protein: CASSTSGTPEAFF.

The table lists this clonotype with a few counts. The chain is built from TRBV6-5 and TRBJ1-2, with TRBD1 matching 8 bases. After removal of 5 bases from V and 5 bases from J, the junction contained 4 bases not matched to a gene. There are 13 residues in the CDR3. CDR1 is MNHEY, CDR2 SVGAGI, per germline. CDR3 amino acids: CASSRTGSYGYTF. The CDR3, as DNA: TGTGCCAGCAGTAGGACAGGGAGTTATGGCTACACCTTC.

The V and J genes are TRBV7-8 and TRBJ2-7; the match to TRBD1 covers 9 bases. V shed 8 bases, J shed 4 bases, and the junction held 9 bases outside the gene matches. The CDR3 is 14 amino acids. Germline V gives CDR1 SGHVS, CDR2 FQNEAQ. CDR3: CASRRTGDEYEQYF. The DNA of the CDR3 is TGTGCCAGCCGAAGGACAGGGGATGAGTACGAGCAGTACTTC.